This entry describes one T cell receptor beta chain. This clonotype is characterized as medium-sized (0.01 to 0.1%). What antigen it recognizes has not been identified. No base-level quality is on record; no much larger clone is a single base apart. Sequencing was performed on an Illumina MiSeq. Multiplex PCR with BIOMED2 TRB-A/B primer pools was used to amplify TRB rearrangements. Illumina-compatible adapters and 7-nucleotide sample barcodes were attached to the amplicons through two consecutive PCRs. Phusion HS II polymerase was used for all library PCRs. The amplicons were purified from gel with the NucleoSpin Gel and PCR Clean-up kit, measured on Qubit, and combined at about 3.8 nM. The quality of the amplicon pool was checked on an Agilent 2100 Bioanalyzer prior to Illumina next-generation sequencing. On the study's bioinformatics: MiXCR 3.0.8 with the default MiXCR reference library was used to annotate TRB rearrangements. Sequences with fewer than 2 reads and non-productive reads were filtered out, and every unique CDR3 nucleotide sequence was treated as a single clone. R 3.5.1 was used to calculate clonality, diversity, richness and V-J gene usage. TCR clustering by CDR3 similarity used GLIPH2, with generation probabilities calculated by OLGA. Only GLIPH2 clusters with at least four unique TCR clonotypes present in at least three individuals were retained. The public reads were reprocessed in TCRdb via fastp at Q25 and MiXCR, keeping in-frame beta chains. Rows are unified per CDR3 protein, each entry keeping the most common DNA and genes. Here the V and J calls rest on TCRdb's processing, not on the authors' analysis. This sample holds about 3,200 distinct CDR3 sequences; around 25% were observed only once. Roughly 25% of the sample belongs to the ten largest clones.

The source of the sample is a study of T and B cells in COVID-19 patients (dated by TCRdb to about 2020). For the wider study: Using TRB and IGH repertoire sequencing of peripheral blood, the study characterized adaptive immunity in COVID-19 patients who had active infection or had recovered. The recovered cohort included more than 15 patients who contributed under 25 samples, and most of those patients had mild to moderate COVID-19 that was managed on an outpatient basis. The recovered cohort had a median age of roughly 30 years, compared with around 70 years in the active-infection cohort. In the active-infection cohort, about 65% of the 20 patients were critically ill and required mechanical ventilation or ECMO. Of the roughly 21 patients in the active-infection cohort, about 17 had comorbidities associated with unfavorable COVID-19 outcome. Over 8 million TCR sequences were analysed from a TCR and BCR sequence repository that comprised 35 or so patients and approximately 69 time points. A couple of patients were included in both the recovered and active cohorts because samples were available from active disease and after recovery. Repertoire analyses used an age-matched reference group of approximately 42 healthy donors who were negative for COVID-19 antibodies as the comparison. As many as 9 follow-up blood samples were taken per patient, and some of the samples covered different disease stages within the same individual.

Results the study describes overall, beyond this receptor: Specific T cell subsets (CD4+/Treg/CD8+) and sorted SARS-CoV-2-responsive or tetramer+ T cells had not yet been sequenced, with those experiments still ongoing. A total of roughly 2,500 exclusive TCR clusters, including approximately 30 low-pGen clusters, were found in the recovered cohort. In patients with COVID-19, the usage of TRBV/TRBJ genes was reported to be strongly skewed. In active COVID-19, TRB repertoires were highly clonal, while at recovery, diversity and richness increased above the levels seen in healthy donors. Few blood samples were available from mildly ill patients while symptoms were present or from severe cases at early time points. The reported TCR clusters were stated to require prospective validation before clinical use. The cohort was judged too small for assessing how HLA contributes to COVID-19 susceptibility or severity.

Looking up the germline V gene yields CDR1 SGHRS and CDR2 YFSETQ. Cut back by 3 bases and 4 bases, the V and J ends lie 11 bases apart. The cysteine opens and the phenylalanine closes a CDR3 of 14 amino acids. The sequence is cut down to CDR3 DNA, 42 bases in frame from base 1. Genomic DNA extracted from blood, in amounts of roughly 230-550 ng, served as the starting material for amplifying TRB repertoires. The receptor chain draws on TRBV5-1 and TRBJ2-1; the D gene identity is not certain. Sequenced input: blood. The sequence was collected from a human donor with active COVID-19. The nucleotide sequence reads TGCGCCAGCAGCTCCCGTTCCTGGTACAATGAGCAGTTCTTC. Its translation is CASSSRSWYNEQFF.